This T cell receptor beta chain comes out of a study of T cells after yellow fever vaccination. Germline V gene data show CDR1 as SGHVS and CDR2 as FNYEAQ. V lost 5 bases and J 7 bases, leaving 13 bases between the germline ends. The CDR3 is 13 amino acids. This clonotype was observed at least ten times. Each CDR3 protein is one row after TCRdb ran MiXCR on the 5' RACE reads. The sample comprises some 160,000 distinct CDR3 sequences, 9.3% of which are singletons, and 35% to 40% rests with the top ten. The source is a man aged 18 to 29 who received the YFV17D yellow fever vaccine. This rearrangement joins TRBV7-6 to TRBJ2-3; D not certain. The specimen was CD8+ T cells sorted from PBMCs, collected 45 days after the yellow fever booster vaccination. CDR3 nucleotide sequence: TGTGCCAGCAGCACCCCGCCGAGTTATACGCAGTATTTT. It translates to CASSTPPSYTQYF.